Below, 30 T cell receptor beta chains from the same sample are listed, as sequenced in a study of cytomegalovirus exposure and HLA in healthy donors. The PCR ran on 60 Vbeta and 13 Jbeta primers. This table comes from immunoSEQ multiplex PCR, and its TCRdb copy is limited to in-frame clones, with some not included. The table lists roughly 100,000 clones, around three quarters of them singletons, with roughly 0.79% in the top ten. Sequencing was performed on PBMCs. The receptor source for this set is a boy aged 10-17 years in good health and CMV-seronegative.

This rearrangement joins TRBV9 to TRBJ2-1, with D perhaps matching TRBD2 (6 bases). Per germline, CDR1 SGDLS and CDR2 YYNGEE. There are 16 residues in the CDR3. Deletions cut 4 bases from V and 7 bases from J, with 21 bases between. CDR3 DNA: TGTGCCAGCAGCTTCGCTAGCGTGGGGCGCCATAATGAGCAGTTCTTC. Encoded protein: CASSFASVGRHNEQFF.

This clone was seen a handful of times. The J gene is TRBJ2-1, the V gene TRBV15, with TRBD2 identical over 11 bases. Germline CDR1 reads LNHNV; CDR2 reads YYDKDF (reference sequence). V gave up 7 bases and J gave up 9 bases; unmatched junction bases: 11. The CDR3 spans 15 residues. CDR3 sequence: CATNRLAGKRGEQFF. The CDR3 nucleotides are TGTGCCACCAATCGACTAGCGGGAAAAAGGGGTGAGCAGTTCTTC.

The chain links TRBV7-7 to TRBJ2-7, with TRBD1 matching 8 bases. J gave up 3 bases and V 5 bases, and 3 bases lay outside the gene matches. The CDR3 sequence is 13 residues long. CDR1 is SSHAT and CDR2 is FNYEAQ in the germline V gene (reference sequence). The CDR3 reads CASSVDRGYEQYF. Here the CDR3 DNA reads TGTGCCAGCAGCGTAGACAGGGGCTACGAGCAGTACTTC.

The chain carries TRBV15 and TRBJ2-5, with D perhaps matching TRBD1 (6 bases). Trimming left V 6 bases short and J 2 bases short, with 13 bases between. The CDR3 spans 14 residues. Germline V gene data show CDR1 as LNHNV and CDR2 as YYDKDF (reference sequence). CDR3 amino acids: CATRPTGSQETQYF. CDR3 in DNA: TGTGCCACCAGGCCAACAGGGAGTCAAGAGACCCAGTACTTC.

This clone was counted only a few times. The chain uses TRBV6-5 and TRBJ1-5; unclear D gene. The CDR3 has 14 residues. The V end was cut by 0 bases, the J end by 7 bases, with 10 bases between. The germline gives CDR1 MNHEY, CDR2 SVGAGI. The CDR3 DNA sequence: TGTGCCAGCAGTTACTCGAGTTCGGTGCAGCCCCAGCATTTT. Translating it yields CASSYSSSVQPQHF.

This chain joins TRBV5-4 and TRBJ2-5, with D possibly TRBD1 on 6 matching bases. Per germline, CDR1 SGHNT and CDR2 YYREEE (reference sequence). This CDR3 comprises 15 residues. With 4 bases removed from V and 5 bases from J, the gap between germline ends came to 18 bases. CDR3 coding DNA: TGTGCCAGCAGCCATTCCAGGGGTAGGTGGGAGACCCAGTACTTC. This codes for CASSHSRGRWETQYF.

The V gene is TRBV2, the J gene TRBJ1-4; 8 nucleotides line up with TRBD1. The CDR3 is made up of 16 amino acids. The germline CDR1 and CDR2 sequences are SNHLY and FYNNEI. V lost 6 bases, J lost 3 bases, and 9 bases stayed unmatched. The CDR3 DNA is TGTGCCAGCAGCAACCTACCAGGGGGCTCTAATGAAAAACTGTTTTTT. Translation gives CASSNLPGGSNEKLFF. The full variable domain, rest sourced from reference TRBV2 and TRBJ1-4, is EPEVTQTPSHQVTQMGQEVILRCVPISNHLYFYWYRQILGQKVEFLVSFYNNEISEKSEIFDDQFSVERPDGSNFTLKIRSTKLEDSAMYFCASSNLPGGSNEKLFFGSGTQLSVL.

The V gene is TRBV9, the J gene TRBJ2-2; D is possibly TRBD1 (5 bases). Germline V gene data show CDR1 as SGDLS and CDR2 as YYNGEE. The CDR3 is 13 amino acids. V was shortened by 5 bases and J by 5 bases, with 10 bases between the two germline ends. CDR3 sequence reads: CASRKTETGELFF. CDR3 nucleotides: TGTGCCAGCAGAAAGACAGAGACCGGGGAGCTGTTTTTT.

This chain connects TRBV28 to TRBJ1-4, with D perhaps TRBD1 (6 bases). The V end was cut by 6 bases, the J end by 3 bases, with 17 bases between. Germline-derived CDR1 and CDR2 are MDHEN and SYDVKM. CDR3 length: 16 residues. The CDR3 is CASSPLDRSPNEKLFF. In nucleotides, the CDR3 is TGTGCCAGCAGCCCTCTTGACAGGAGCCCTAATGAAAAACTGTTTTTT.

Only one count was recorded for this clone. The chain joins TRBV5-6 to TRBJ2-7, with D uncertain. The CDR3 covers 14 residues. V dropped 2 bases and J dropped 3 bases, with 12 bases sitting between them. Germline CDR1 SGHDT, CDR2 YYEEEE. CDR3 nucleotide sequence: TGTGCCAGCAGCTTATATGGCAGAAACTACGAGCAGTACTTC. It codes for CASSLYGRNYEQYF.

The CDR3 DNA reads TGCGCCAGCAGTCCGGCCAGGGGGCTAAGGGGGTCCCAGTACTTC. Protein product: CASSPARGLRGSQYF. The chain links TRBV4-1 to TRBJ2-5, with TRBD1 matching over 8 bases. Trimming removed 6 bases from V and 9 bases from J; junction bases left unmatched: 15. Germline V CDR1 and CDR2: MGHRA, YSYEKL. The length of the CDR3 is 15 residues.

This rearrangement joins TRBV25-1 to TRBJ2-1, with D possibly matching TRBD2 (6 bases). The CDR3 has 12 amino acids. V shed 1 base and J shed 15 bases, with 13 bases lying between them. The V gene's germline CDR1 is MGHDK and CDR2 SYGVNS. CDR3 amino acids: CASSESRTMTFF. The CDR3 DNA is TGTGCCAGCAGTGAATCTAGGACTATGACGTTCTTC. Full variable domain (remainder filled in from reference TRBV25-1 and TRBJ2-1): EADIYQTPRYLVIGTGKKITLECSQTMGHDKMYWYQQDPGMELHLIHYSYGVNSTEKGDLSSESTVSRIRTEHFPLTLESARPSHTSQYLCASSESRTMTFFGPGTRLTVL.

V usage is TRBV18 and J usage is TRBJ2-5; 7 nucleotides match TRBD2. The CDR3 extends over 15 amino acids. Per the germline V gene, CDR1 is KGHSH and CDR2 is LQKENI. Trimming removed 0 bases from V and 5 bases from J; junction bases left unmatched: 6. The DNA of the CDR3 is TGTGCCAGCTCACCACCGGATGCGGGGGAGGAGACCCAGTACTTC. It is translated as CASSPPDAGEETQYF.

This rearrangement joins TRBV6-5 to TRBJ1-1, with 7 bases aligning to TRBD1. Germline CDR1 MNHEY, CDR2 SVGAGI. The CDR3 extends over 15 amino acids. J lost 5 bases, V lost 5 bases, and 11 bases had no gene match. CDR3 DNA sequence: TGTGCCAGCAGTACGTACAGGGGTATTGAGACTGAAGCTTTCTTT. Protein product: CASSTYRGIETEAFF.

The V and J genes are TRBV6-5 and TRBJ1-4; 10 nucleotides agree with TRBD1. V lost 6 bases and J lost 8; bases outside the gene matches: 3. This CDR3 is 13 amino acids long. Per the germline V gene, CDR1 is MNHEY and CDR2 is SVGAGI. The CDR3 here is CASRDRGLEKLFF. For the CDR3, the DNA is TGTGCCAGCAGAGACAGGGGGCTCGAAAAACTGTTTTTT.

J is TRBJ2-3 and V is TRBV15; TRBD1 matches at 7 bases. V trimming: 0 bases; J trimming: 2 bases; junction bases outside the gene matches: 8. The CDR3 contains 17 residues. CDR1 is LNHNV, CDR2 YYDKDF, per germline (reference sequence). CDR3 nucleotides: TGTGCCACCAGCAGAGATTGGCCAGGGGGAAACACAGATACGCAGTATTTT. Translation: CATSRDWPGGNTDTQYF. The full variable domain, completed using reference TRBV15 and TRBJ2-3, is DAMVIQNPRYQVTQFGKPVTLSCSQTLNHNVMYWYQQKSSQAPKLLFHYYDKDFNNEADTPDNFQSRRPNTSFCFLDIRSPGLGDTAMYLCATSRDWPGGNTDTQYFGPGTRLTVL.

Only a few counts were recorded for this clone. CDR3 amino acids: CASSPNTLTGAGANVLTF. The CDR3 region has the DNA TGTGCCAGCTCACCAAATACGCTTACAGGGGCTGGGGCCAACGTCCTGACTTTC. This chain uses TRBV18 with TRBJ2-6, with TRBD1 matching 7 bases. V lost 2 bases and J lost 2; bases outside the gene matches: 9. The CDR3 totals 18 residues. Germline V gene data show CDR1 as KGHSH and CDR2 as LQKENI. The variable domain in full, completed from reference TRBV18 and TRBJ2-6, reads NAGVMQNPRHLVRRRGQEARLRCSPMKGHSHVYWYRQLPEEGLKFMVYLQKENIIDESGMPKERFSAEFPKEGPSILRIQQVVRGDSAAYFCASSPNTLTGAGANVLTFGAGSRLTVL.

This clone was detected a few times. The chain couples TRBV6-5 to TRBJ1-1; possibly TRBD1 for D (5 bases). V lost 5 bases and J lost 1, with 8 bases in between. This CDR3 is built from 13 residues. CDR1 and CDR2 (germline): MNHEY, SVGAGI. The CDR3: CASSLGQNTEAFF. CDR3 sequence (DNA): TGTGCCAGCAGTCTCGGACAGAACACTGAAGCTTTCTTT.

V and J are TRBV28 and TRBJ1-1, with TRBD1 matching over 7 bases. The length of the CDR3 is 11 residues. V dropped 5 bases and J dropped 10; count of bases not matched to a gene: 4. CDR1 MDHEN and CDR2 SYDVKM come from the germline V gene. The CDR3 sequence is CASSGWTGAFF. The CDR3 nucleotides are TGTGCCAGCAGTGGGTGGACAGGAGCTTTCTTT.

The chain couples TRBV7-8 to TRBJ2-5; 10 positions match TRBD2. V lost 3 bases and J lost 3; bases outside the gene matches: 4. The CDR3 sequence is 15 residues long. CDR1 SGHVS and CDR2 FQNEAQ come from the germline V gene. This CDR3 reads CASSFSGLAEETQYF. The CDR3, as DNA: TGTGCCAGCAGCTTCAGTGGACTAGCGGAAGAGACCCAGTACTTC. Full variable domain (rest looked up from reference TRBV7-8 and TRBJ2-5): GAGVSQSPRYKVAKRGQDVALRCDPISGHVSLFWYQQALGQGPEFLTYFQNEAQLDKSGLPSDRFFAERPEGSVSTLKIQRTQQEDSAVYLCASSFSGLAEETQYFGPGTRLLVL.

The chain couples TRBV6-6 to TRBJ1-1; no clear D gene. The CDR3 is 14 residues long. Trimming stripped 4 bases from V and 8 bases from J, with 17 bases between. Germline CDR1 MNHNY, CDR2 SVGAGI (reference sequence). CDR3 sequence (DNA): TGTGCCAGCAGTTCCCTAGCCTGGACGGACGAAGCTTTCTTT. It specifies CASSSLAWTDEAFF.

The chain is built from TRBV6-6 and TRBJ1-1, with unresolved D. The CDR3 contains 13 residues. Germline V gene lookup returns CDR1 MNHNY and CDR2 SVGAGI (reference sequence). V gave up 5 bases and J gave up 0 bases, with 7 bases separating them. The CDR3 sequence is CASSPTLNTEAFF. The CDR3 DNA reads as TGTGCCAGCAGTCCGACTCTGAACACTGAAGCTTTCTTT.

The chain joins TRBV28 to TRBJ2-7; 11 bases fit TRBD2. Trimming removed 5 bases from V and 3 bases from J; junction bases left unmatched: 9. The CDR3 is 16 residues long. Germline CDR1 is MDHEN and CDR2 is SYDVKM. CDR3 region: CASSPAGTSGYYEQYF. CDR3 nucleotides: TGTGCCAGCAGTCCAGCCGGGACTAGCGGATACTACGAGCAGTACTTC.

This sequence joins TRBV4-1 and TRBJ2-5; 11 bases match TRBD1. CDR1 and CDR2 (germline): MGHRA, YSYEKL. Unmatched junction bases numbered 4, after V lost 4 bases and J lost 3 bases. CDR3 length: 15 residues. CDR3: CASSPAGQGEETQYF. In DNA, the CDR3 is TGCGCCAGCAGCCCTGCGGGACAGGGGGAAGAGACCCAGTACTTC.

This clone appeared a few times. The rearrangement joins TRBV19 to TRBJ2-7; 7 bases match TRBD2. Germline trimming cut 3 bases from V and 6 bases from J; bases unmatched to any gene: 8. The V gene's germline CDR1 is LNHDA and CDR2 SQIVND (reference sequence). The CDR3 is made up of 14 amino acids. In DNA form, the CDR3 reads TGTGCCAGTAGTATTGTGGGCGGGAGTACCGAGCAGTACTTC. Translated: CASSIVGGSTEQYF.

In this sample, this clone turned up a few times. This rearrangement joins TRBV12-5 to TRBJ2-7; tentative D call: TRBD1 (6 bases). From germline, CDR1 is LGHNT and CDR2 FRNRAP. V shed 2 bases and J shed 0 bases, with 11 bases lying between them. The CDR3 totals 15 residues. CDR3: CASGLWTAVSYEQYF. DNA of the CDR3: TGTGCTAGTGGTTTGTGGACAGCTGTCTCCTACGAGCAGTACTTC.

V gene TRBV6-9 combines with J gene TRBJ2-6; D is possibly TRBD1 (5 bases). CDR3 size: 17 residues. The germline V gene has CDR1 MNHGY and CDR2 SVAAGI. Trimming cost V 4 bases and J 0 bases, with 13 bases left between them. Written as DNA, the CDR3 is TGTGCCAGCAGTTGCCCGGACACGAACTCTGGGGCCAACGTCCTGACTTTC. This gives the protein CASSCPDTNSGANVLTF.

The count of this clone is one. The chain couples TRBV7-7 to TRBJ2-7, with 10 bases identical to TRBD1. Germline V gene data show CDR1 as SSHAT and CDR2 as FNYEAQ (reference sequence). The CDR3 runs to 15 residues. V gave up 0 bases and J gave up 4 bases; unmatched junction bases: 3. The CDR3 spells CASSLAVGQGYEQYF. DNA for the CDR3: TGTGCCAGCAGCTTAGCTGTGGGACAGGGGTACGAGCAGTACTTC.

CDR3 sequence (DNA): TGTGCCAGCAGCCAAGACAGGGCCACCTACAATGAGCAGTTCTTC. Translating it yields CASSQDRATYNEQFF. The chain joins TRBV2 to TRBJ2-1; 7 bases align to TRBD1. Trimming at V came to 6 bases and at J to 2 bases, leaving 7 bases not matched to a gene. Germline loops: CDR1 SNHLY, CDR2 FYNNEI. CDR3 length equals 15 residues.

This chain joins TRBV28 and TRBJ1-4; 7 bases are a match to TRBD1. J was trimmed by 8 bases and V by 7 bases; bases with no gene match: 10. The CDR3 is 14 amino acids. Germline V gives CDR1 MDHEN, CDR2 SYDVKM. This chain's CDR3 is CASTIDRVEEKLFF. DNA for the CDR3: TGTGCCAGCACTATAGACAGGGTGGAAGAAAAACTGTTTTTT.